This T cell receptor beta chain derives from a study of cytomegalovirus exposure and HLA in healthy donors. Study-wide findings and caveats: Accurate predictions that matched the HLA-A and HLA-B alleles of most subjects were reportedly made from TCR beta sequences.

This clone was picked up one time. Its target is unknown. Germline V gene lookup returns CDR1 SGHNT and CDR2 YYREEE (reference sequence). V lost 4 bases and J lost 3; bases outside the gene matches: 9. The CDR3 covers 16 residues. 60 Vbeta and 13 Jbeta primers were used in PCR. The method was immunoSEQ multiplex PCR; TCRdb's version includes in-frame clones alone and lacks a portion of them. The sample lists approximately 170,000 clones, more than 60% seen once, with around 3.2% in the top ten. Sequenced sample: PBMCs. The V gene is TRBV5-4, the J gene TRBJ2-5, with 10 bases aligning to TRBD2. This clonotype was obtained from a female donor in good health and CMV-seronegative. CDR3 DNA sequence: TGTGCCAGCAGCCTTAGCGGGGGGACCGGCAAAGAGACCCAGTACTTC. It translates to CASSLSGGTGKETQYF.